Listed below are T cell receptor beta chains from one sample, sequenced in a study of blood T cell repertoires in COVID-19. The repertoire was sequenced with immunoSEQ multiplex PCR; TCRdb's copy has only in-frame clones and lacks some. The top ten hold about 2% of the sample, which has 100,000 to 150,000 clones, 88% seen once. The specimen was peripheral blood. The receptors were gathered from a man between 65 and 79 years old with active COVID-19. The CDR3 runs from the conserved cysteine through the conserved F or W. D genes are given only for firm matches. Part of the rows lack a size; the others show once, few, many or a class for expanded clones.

CDR3 DNA: TGTGCCAGCAGCTTCAGTAGTCAGGGCACTGAAGCTTTCTTT
CDR3 protein: CASSFSSQGTEAFF
clone size: NA
D gene: NA
V gene: TRBV7-2
J gene: TRBJ1-1

CDR3 DNA: TGTGCCATCAGCCAGACTAGCGGGAGTACCGGGGAGCTGTTTTTT
CDR3 protein: CAISQTSGSTGELFF
clone size: NA
D gene: TRBD2
V gene: TRBV10-3
J gene: TRBJ2-2

CDR3 DNA: TGTGCCTGGAGGGTAGCGGCGGGAGGGTACGAGCAGTACTTC
CDR3 protein: CAWRVAAGGYEQYF
clone size: NA
D gene: TRBD2
V gene: TRBV30
J gene: TRBJ2-7

CDR3 DNA: TGTGCCAGCACCAAACTGAGCGGGAGCCCCTACGAGCAGTACTTC
CDR3 protein: CASTKLSGSPYEQYF
clone size: NA
D gene: TRBD2
V gene: TRBV5-4
J gene: TRBJ2-7

CDR3 DNA: TGTGCCAGCAGCACGGACAGGCCCACTGAAGCTTTCTTT
CDR3 protein: CASSTDRPTEAFF
clone size: NA
D gene: TRBD1
V gene: TRBV6-2/TRBV6-3
J gene: TRBJ1-1

CDR3 DNA: TGTGCCAGTAGTATAATAGGGGGAATGAACACTGAAGCTTTCTTT
CDR3 protein: CASSIIGGMNTEAFF
clone size: NA
D gene: NA
V gene: TRBV19
J gene: TRBJ1-1

CDR3 DNA: TGTGCCAGCAGCTTAGGAGAGAACACTGAAGCTTTCTTT
CDR3 protein: CASSLGENTEAFF
clone size: NA
D gene: NA
V gene: TRBV11-1
J gene: TRBJ1-1

CDR3 DNA: TGTGCCAGCAGTGTAGTGGCAGGGGCTAACTATGGCTACACCTTC
CDR3 protein: CASSVVAGANYGYTF
clone size: once
D gene: NA
V gene: TRBV2
J gene: TRBJ1-2

CDR3 DNA: TGTGCCAGTAGTAGCCGGGGATCGAACACCGGGGAGCTGTTTTTT
CDR3 protein: CASSSRGSNTGELFF
clone size: NA
D gene: NA
V gene: TRBV19
J gene: TRBJ2-2

CDR3 DNA: TGTGCCAGTAGTAGATTAGCTAGCGGGAGTTATTCAGATACGCAGTATTTT
CDR3 protein: CASSRLASGSYSDTQYF
clone size: NA
D gene: TRBD2
V gene: TRBV19
J gene: TRBJ2-3

CDR3 DNA: TGTGCCAGCAGTGCCATACAGGGGGGGGCTGAAAAACTGTTTTTT
CDR3 protein: CASSAIQGGAEKLFF
clone size: NA
D gene: TRBD1
V gene: TRBV25-1
J gene: TRBJ1-4

CDR3 DNA: TGTGCCACTCGAGCGGGAGTTTACAATGAGCAGTTCTTC
CDR3 protein: CATRAGVYNEQFF
clone size: NA
D gene: TRBD2
V gene: TRBV12-3/TRBV12-4
J gene: TRBJ2-1

CDR3 DNA: TGTGCCAGTAGTATTGGAACCCGGAGCAGGGAGCTGTTTTTT
CDR3 protein: CASSIGTRSRELFF
clone size: NA
D gene: NA
V gene: TRBV19
J gene: TRBJ2-2

CDR3 DNA: TGTGCCAGCAGCCAAGATCGGGACAGGGGATTCTATGGCTACACCTTC
CDR3 protein: CASSQDRDRGFYGYTF
clone size: NA
D gene: TRBD1
V gene: TRBV3-1/TRBV3-2
J gene: TRBJ1-2

CDR3 DNA: TGTGCCAGCAGTTCGACAGGGGTTGGTGGGGCCAACGTCCTGACTTTC
CDR3 protein: CASSSTGVGGANVLTF
clone size: NA
D gene: TRBD1
V gene: TRBV2
J gene: TRBJ2-6

CDR3 DNA: TGCGCCAGCAGCTTGGGGAGAGGCGGGACGACCTACAATGAGCAGTTCTTC
CDR3 protein: CASSLGRGGTTYNEQFF
clone size: NA
D gene: NA
V gene: TRBV5-1
J gene: TRBJ2-1

CDR3 DNA: TGTGCCAGCAGCTTATTACAGGGACCAAGCTCCTACAATGAGCAGTTCTTC
CDR3 protein: CASSLLQGPSSYNEQFF
clone size: NA
D gene: NA
V gene: TRBV13
J gene: TRBJ2-1

CDR3 DNA: TGTGCCAGCAGCTTCACCCCTCCAGTGAACACTGAAGCTTTCTTT
CDR3 protein: CASSFTPPVNTEAFF
clone size: NA
D gene: NA
V gene: TRBV7-9
J gene: TRBJ1-1

CDR3 DNA: TGTGCCAGCAGCTTGACTAGCGGCACCGGGGAGCTGTTTTTT
CDR3 protein: CASSLTSGTGELFF
clone size: NA
D gene: TRBD2
V gene: TRBV5-4
J gene: TRBJ2-2

CDR3 DNA: TGTGCCAGCAGCCCAACCCCCGGGAATGAAAAACTGTTTTTT
CDR3 protein: CASSPTPGNEKLFF
clone size: NA
D gene: NA
V gene: TRBV7-9
J gene: TRBJ1-4

CDR3 DNA: TGTGCCAGCGCCGTAACAGGGAGTAGCACAGATACGCAGTATTTT
CDR3 protein: CASAVTGSSTDTQYF
clone size: once
D gene: NA
V gene: TRBV3-1/TRBV3-2
J gene: TRBJ2-3

CDR3 DNA: TGTGCCAGCAGCGCCTTCGGGGGCTATGGCTACACCTTC
CDR3 protein: CASSAFGGYGYTF
clone size: NA
D gene: NA
V gene: TRBV9
J gene: TRBJ1-2

CDR3 DNA: TGTGCCAGCAGTTATAGCGGGACTTACACCGGGGAGCTGTTTTTT
CDR3 protein: CASSYSGTYTGELFF
clone size: NA
D gene: TRBD2
V gene: TRBV28
J gene: TRBJ2-2

CDR3 DNA: TGTGCCAGCTCATGGCGGCAGCCCGGGGAGCTGTTTTTT
CDR3 protein: CASSWRQPGELFF
clone size: NA
D gene: NA
V gene: TRBV6-5
J gene: TRBJ2-2

CDR3 DNA: TGCGCCAGCAGCCGTCTAGCGGGAGAGTTCTACGAGCAGTACTTC
CDR3 protein: CASSRLAGEFYEQYF
clone size: NA
D gene: TRBD2
V gene: TRBV4-3
J gene: TRBJ2-7

CDR3 DNA: TGTGCCAGCAGCCTACTAGCGGGAGGGCCTTCTGGGACAGATACGCAGTATTTT
CDR3 protein: CASSLLAGGPSGTDTQYF
clone size: NA
D gene: TRBD2
V gene: TRBV7-3
J gene: TRBJ2-3

CDR3 DNA: TGTGCCAGCTCACCTGGGCAGGGCGATGGCTACACCTTC
CDR3 protein: CASSPGQGDGYTF
clone size: NA
D gene: NA
V gene: TRBV18
J gene: TRBJ1-2

CDR3 DNA: TGTGCCAGCAGTCAATGGGCTAGCGGGAGGGGCGGTGAGCAGTTCTTC
CDR3 protein: CASSQWASGRGGEQFF
clone size: NA
D gene: TRBD2
V gene: TRBV2
J gene: TRBJ2-1

CDR3 DNA: TGTGCCAGCAGGGCCCCTGACAGGGTGGACACTGAAGCTTTCTTT
CDR3 protein: CASRAPDRVDTEAFF
clone size: NA
D gene: TRBD1
V gene: TRBV2
J gene: TRBJ1-1

CDR3 DNA: TGTGCCAGCAGACGGACTAGCGGATCCTACGAGCAGTACTTC
CDR3 protein: CASRRTSGSYEQYF
clone size: NA
D gene: TRBD2
V gene: TRBV11-1
J gene: TRBJ2-7

CDR3 DNA: TGCGCCAGCAGCTTGGGAGGGGCGGGAAACACTGAAGCTTTCTTT
CDR3 protein: CASSLGGAGNTEAFF
clone size: NA
D gene: NA
V gene: TRBV5-1
J gene: TRBJ1-1

CDR3 DNA: TGTGCCAGCAGCGCCCCGGGACTAGCCGGTTCGTGGCAGTACTTC
CDR3 protein: CASSAPGLAGSWQYF
clone size: NA
D gene: TRBD2
V gene: TRBV7-9
J gene: TRBJ2-7

CDR3 DNA: TGTGCCAGCAGCCGTATCGGCGGAGGAGAGACCCAGTACTTC
CDR3 protein: CASSRIGGGETQYF
clone size: few
D gene: NA
V gene: TRBV7-9
J gene: TRBJ2-5

CDR3 DNA: TGTGCCAGCAGCTTCCCTGGGACAGGGGGTAATTCACCCCTCCACTTT
CDR3 protein: CASSFPGTGGNSPLHF
clone size: NA
D gene: TRBD1
V gene: TRBV13
J gene: TRBJ1-6

CDR3 DNA: TGTGCCAGTCAGACAGGCAACTCTGGGGCCAACGTCCTGACTTTC
CDR3 protein: CASQTGNSGANVLTF
clone size: NA
D gene: NA
V gene: TRBV19
J gene: TRBJ2-6

CDR3 DNA: TGCGCCAGCAGCCCGGGACTAGCGGGAGTCGAGCAGTACTTC
CDR3 protein: CASSPGLAGVEQYF
clone size: NA
D gene: TRBD2
V gene: TRBV4-1
J gene: TRBJ2-7

CDR3 DNA: TGTGCCAGCAGCTCGCAGGGGGCGAAGGAAAAACTGTTTTTT
CDR3 protein: CASSSQGAKEKLFF
clone size: NA
D gene: TRBD1
V gene: TRBV7-9
J gene: TRBJ1-4

CDR3 DNA: TGTGCCAGCAGCCCTCGGACAGGGAGATACGACGAGCAGTACTTC
CDR3 protein: CASSPRTGRYDEQYF
clone size: NA
D gene: TRBD1
V gene: TRBV7-9
J gene: TRBJ2-7

CDR3 DNA: TGTGCCAGTAGTAGCACTAGCGGGAAGGTTGAGCAGTTCTTC
CDR3 protein: CASSSTSGKVEQFF
clone size: NA
D gene: TRBD2
V gene: TRBV19
J gene: TRBJ2-1

CDR3 DNA: TGCGCCAGCGGCCGGGACAGGGGTAATTCACCCCTCCACTTT
CDR3 protein: CASGRDRGNSPLHF
clone size: NA
D gene: TRBD1
V gene: TRBV5-1
J gene: TRBJ1-6

CDR3 DNA: TGTGCCAGCAGCCGAGAACAGTGGGGGGACATTCAGTACTTC
CDR3 protein: CASSREQWGDIQYF
clone size: once
D gene: NA
V gene: TRBV4-2
J gene: TRBJ2-4